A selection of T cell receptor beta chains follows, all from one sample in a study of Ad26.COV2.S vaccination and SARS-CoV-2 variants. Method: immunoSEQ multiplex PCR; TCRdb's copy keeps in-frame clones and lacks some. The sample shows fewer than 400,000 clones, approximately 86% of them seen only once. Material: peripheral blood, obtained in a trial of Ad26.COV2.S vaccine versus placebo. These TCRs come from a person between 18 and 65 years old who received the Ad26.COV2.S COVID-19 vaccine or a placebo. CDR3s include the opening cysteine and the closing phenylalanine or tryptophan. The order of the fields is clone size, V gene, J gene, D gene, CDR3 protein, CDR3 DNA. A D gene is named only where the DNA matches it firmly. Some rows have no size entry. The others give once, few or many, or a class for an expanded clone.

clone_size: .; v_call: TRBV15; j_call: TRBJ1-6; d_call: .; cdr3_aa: CATSRDRGQSFNSPLHF; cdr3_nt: TGTGCCACCAGCAGAGACCGAGGACAGAGTTTTAATTCACCCCTCCACTTT
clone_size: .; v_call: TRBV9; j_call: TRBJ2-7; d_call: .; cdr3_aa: CASSVAGGAHTYEQYF; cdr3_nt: TGTGCCAGCAGCGTAGCTGGGGGGGCTCATACCTACGAGCAGTACTTC
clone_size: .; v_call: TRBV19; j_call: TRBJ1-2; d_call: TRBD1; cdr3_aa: CASRPTGQASGGYTF; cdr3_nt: TGTGCCAGTAGACCAACCGGACAGGCCTCTGGGGGCTACACCTTC
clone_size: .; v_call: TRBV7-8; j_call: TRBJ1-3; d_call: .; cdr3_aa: CASSLARAGVNTIYF; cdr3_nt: TGTGCCAGCAGCTTAGCGAGGGCAGGGGTCAACACCATATATTTT
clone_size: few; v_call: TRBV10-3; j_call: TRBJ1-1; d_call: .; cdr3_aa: CAISGQANTEAFF; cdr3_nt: TGTGCCATCAGTGGGCAGGCGAACACTGAAGCTTTCTTT
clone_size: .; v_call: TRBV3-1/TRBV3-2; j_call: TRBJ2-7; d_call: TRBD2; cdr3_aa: CASSPLSGLASEQYF; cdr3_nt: TGTGCCAGCAGCCCCCTCTCGGGACTAGCGAGCGAGCAGTACTTC
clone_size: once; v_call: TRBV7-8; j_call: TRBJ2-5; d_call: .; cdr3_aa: CASSFLSQETQYF; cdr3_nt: TGTGCCAGCAGCTTTTTGTCCCAAGAGACCCAGTACTTC
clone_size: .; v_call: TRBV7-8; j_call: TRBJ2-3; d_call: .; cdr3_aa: CASSLANRGDTQYF; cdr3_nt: TGTGCCAGCAGCTTAGCGAACAGAGGAGATACGCAGTATTTT
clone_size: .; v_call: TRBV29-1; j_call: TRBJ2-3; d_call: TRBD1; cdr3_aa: CSVGQEVTDTQYF; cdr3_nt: TGCAGCGTGGGACAGGAGGTCACAGATACGCAGTATTTT
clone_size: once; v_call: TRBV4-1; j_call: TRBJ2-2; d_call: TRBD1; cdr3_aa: CASSQQGAGELFF; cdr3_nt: TGCGCCAGCAGCCAACAGGGGGCCGGGGAGCTGTTTTTT
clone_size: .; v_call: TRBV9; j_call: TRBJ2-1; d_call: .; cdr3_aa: CASSLTGNSYNEQFF; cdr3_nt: TGTGCCAGCAGCTTAACAGGAAACTCCTACAATGAGCAGTTCTTC
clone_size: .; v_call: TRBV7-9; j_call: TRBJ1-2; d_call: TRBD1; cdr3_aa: CASSSTIDRAEGYTF; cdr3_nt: TGTGCCAGCAGCTCCACAATCGACAGGGCCGAAGGCTACACCTTC
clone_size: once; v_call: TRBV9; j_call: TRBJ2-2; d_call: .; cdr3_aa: CASSVERRGIVGSQSRSTGELFF; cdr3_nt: TGTGCCAGCAGCGTAGAAAGGCGGGGAATCGTGGGCAGTCAGAGTCGGTCCACCGGGGAGCTGTTTTTT
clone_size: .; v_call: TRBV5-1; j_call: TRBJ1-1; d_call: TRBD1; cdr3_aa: CASSPRWTGRRMNTEAFF; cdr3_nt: TGCGCCAGCAGCCCGCGCTGGACAGGGCGGCGGATGAACACTGAAGCTTTCTTT
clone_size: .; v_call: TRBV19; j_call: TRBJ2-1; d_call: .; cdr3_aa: CASSPGTGLGNEQFF; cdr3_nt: TGTGCCAGTAGCCCGGGGACGGGATTGGGGAATGAGCAGTTCTTC
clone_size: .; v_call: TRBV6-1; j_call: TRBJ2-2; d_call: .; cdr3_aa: CASSKDYTGTGELFF; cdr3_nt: TGTGCCAGCAGCAAGGACTACACGGGGACCGGGGAGCTGTTTTTT
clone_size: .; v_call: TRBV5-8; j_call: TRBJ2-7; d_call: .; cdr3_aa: CASSLATTDGVRYEQYF; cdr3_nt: TGTGCCAGCAGCTTGGCAACGACGGACGGCGTTAGGTACGAGCAGTACTTC
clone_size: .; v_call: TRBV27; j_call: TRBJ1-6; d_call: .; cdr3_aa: CASSPWGGSYNSPLHF; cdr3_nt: TGTGCCAGCAGCCCATGGGGCGGTTCCTATAATTCACCCCTCCACTTT
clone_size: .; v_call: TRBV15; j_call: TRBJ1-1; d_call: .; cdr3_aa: CATSRDVGRAIEAFF; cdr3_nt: TGTGCCACCAGCAGAGATGTAGGCAGGGCGATTGAAGCTTTCTTT
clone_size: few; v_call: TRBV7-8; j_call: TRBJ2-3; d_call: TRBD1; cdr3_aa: CASSLSQGADTQYF; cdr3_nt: TGTGCCAGCAGCTTAAGTCAGGGGGCAGATACGCAGTATTTT
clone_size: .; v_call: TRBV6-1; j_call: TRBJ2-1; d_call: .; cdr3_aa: CASSEVGSSYNEQFF; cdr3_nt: TGTGCCAGCAGTGAAGTCGGGAGCTCCTACAATGAGCAGTTCTTC
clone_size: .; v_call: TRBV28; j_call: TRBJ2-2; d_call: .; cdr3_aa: CASSLAKPNTGELFF; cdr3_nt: TGTGCCAGCAGTTTAGCCAAACCGAACACCGGGGAGCTGTTTTTT
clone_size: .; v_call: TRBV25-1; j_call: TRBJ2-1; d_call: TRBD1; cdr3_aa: CASSAQGNEQFF; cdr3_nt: TGTGCCAGCAGTGCACAGGGGAATGAGCAGTTCTTC
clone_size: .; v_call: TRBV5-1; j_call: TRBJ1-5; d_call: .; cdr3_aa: CASSRGGAGDQPQHF; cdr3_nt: TGCGCCAGCTCCCGGGGGGGGGCAGGCGATCAGCCCCAGCATTTT
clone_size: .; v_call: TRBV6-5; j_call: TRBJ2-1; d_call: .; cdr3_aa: CASSSDWGNGNEQFF; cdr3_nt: TGTGCCAGCAGTTCGGACTGGGGGAACGGCAATGAGCAGTTCTTC
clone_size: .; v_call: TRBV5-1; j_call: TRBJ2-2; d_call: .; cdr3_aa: CASSNPTNTGELFF; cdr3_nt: TGCGCCAGCAGCAACCCGACGAACACCGGGGAGCTGTTTTTT
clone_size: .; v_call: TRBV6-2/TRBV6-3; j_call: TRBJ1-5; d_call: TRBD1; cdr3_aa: CASSYSGQGIYQPQHF; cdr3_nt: TGTGCCAGCAGTTACTCGGGACAGGGAATATATCAGCCCCAGCATTTT
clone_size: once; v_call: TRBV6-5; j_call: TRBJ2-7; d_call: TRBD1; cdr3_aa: CASSYSNTGGDYEQYF; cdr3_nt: TGTGCCAGCAGTTACTCGAATACAGGGGGTGACTACGAGCAGTACTTC
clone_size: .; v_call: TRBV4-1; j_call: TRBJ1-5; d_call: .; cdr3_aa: CASSQPQTQGNQPQHF; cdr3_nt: TGCGCCAGCAGCCAACCCCAAACACAGGGCAATCAGCCCCAGCATTTT
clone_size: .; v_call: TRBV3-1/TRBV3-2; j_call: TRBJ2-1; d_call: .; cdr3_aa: CASSRGGSGNEQFF; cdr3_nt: TGTGCCAGCAGTCGAGGAGGGTCGGGGAATGAGCAGTTCTTC
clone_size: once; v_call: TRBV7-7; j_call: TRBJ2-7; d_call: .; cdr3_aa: CASRRHRVAHEQYF; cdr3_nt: TGTGCCAGCAGGCGTCACAGGGTAGCCCACGAGCAGTACTTC
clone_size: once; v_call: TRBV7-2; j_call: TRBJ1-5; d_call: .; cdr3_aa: CASSLVGQTQHF; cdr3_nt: TGTGCCAGCAGCTTAGTGGGACAAACCCAGCATTTT
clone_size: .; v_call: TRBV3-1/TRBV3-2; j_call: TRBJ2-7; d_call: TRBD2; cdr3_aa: CASRHSGGTYEQYF; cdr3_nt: TGTGCCAGCAGACATAGCGGGGGGACCTACGAGCAGTACTTC
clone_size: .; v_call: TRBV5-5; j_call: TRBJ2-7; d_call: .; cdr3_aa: CASSTTAYYEQYF; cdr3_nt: TGTGCCAGCAGCACGACAGCGTACTACGAGCAGTACTTC
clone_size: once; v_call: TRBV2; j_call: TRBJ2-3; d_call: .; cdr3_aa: CASSVLSPPDTQYF; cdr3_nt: TGTGCCAGCAGTGTCTTGTCTCCTCCAGATACGCAGTATTTT
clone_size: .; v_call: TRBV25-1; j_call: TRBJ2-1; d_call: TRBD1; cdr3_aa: CASSVRTGYNEQFF; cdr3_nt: TGTGCCAGCAGTGTCAGGACAGGGTATAATGAGCAGTTCTTC
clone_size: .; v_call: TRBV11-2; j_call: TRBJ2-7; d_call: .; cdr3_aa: CASSTLSYEQYF; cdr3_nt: TGTGCCAGCAGCACACTCTCCTACGAGCAGTACTTC
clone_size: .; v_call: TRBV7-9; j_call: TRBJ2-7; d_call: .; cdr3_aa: CASSLGVEQYF; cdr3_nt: TGTGCCAGCAGCTTAGGGGTCGAGCAGTACTTC
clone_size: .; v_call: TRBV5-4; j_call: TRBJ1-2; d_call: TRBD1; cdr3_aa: CASSPRDRAGYTF; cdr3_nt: TGTGCCAGCAGCCCCCGGGACAGGGCTGGCTACACCTTC
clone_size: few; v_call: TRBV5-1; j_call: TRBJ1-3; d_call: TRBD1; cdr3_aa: CASSLGGTELSGNTIYF; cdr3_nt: TGCGCCAGCAGCTTGGGGGGGACAGAACTCTCTGGAAACACCATATATTTT
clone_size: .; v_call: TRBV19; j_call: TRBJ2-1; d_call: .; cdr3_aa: CASSIDLESPYNEQFF; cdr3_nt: TGTGCCAGTAGTATAGATCTAGAGAGCCCTTACAATGAGCAGTTCTTC
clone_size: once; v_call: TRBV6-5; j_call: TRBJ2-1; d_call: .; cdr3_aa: CASSRKNEQFF; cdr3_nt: TGTGCCAGCAGTCGAAAAAATGAGCAGTTCTTC
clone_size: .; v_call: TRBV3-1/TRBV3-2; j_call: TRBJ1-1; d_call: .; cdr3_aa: CASSQGGGGRNTEAFF; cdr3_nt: TGTGCCAGCAGCCAAGGGGGAGGGGGGCGCAACACTGAAGCTTTCTTT
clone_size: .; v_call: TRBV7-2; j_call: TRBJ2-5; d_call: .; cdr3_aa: CASSLGGRETQYF; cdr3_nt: TGTGCCAGCAGCTTAGGTGGGAGGGAGACCCAGTACTTC
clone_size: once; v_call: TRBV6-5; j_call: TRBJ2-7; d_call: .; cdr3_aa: CASSPAAGTYEQYF; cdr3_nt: TGTGCCAGCAGTCCAGCAGCCGGCACCTACGAGCAGTACTTC
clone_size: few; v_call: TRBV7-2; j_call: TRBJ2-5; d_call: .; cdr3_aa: CASSLSFMSRETQYF; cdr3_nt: TGTGCCAGCAGCTTATCCTTTATGTCGAGAGAGACCCAGTACTTC
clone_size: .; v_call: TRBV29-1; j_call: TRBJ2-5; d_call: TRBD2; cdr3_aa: CSVVPSGTQETQYF; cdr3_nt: TGCAGCGTTGTACCTAGCGGGACCCAAGAGACCCAGTACTTC
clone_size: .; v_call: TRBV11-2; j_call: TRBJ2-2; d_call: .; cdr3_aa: CASSLVEGTGELFF; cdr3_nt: TGTGCCAGCAGCTTAGTCGAGGGGACCGGGGAGCTGTTTTTT
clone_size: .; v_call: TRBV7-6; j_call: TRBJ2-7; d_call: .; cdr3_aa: CASSPPTGTLDEQYF; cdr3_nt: TGTGCCAGCAGCCCCCCGACAGGAACCCTCGACGAGCAGTACTTC
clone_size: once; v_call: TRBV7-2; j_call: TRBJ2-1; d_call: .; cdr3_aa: CASSLAGGYEQFF; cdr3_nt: TGTGCCAGCAGCTTAGCGGGGGGCTATGAGCAGTTCTTC
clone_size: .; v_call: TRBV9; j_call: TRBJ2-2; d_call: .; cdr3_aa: CASSPPPGDYTGELFF; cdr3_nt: TGTGCCAGCAGCCCCCCCCCGGGGGATTACACCGGGGAGCTGTTTTTT
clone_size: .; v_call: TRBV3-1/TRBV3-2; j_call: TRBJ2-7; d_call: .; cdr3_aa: CASSQGVNEQYF; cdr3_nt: TGTGCCAGCAGCCAAGGGGTAAACGAGCAGTACTTC
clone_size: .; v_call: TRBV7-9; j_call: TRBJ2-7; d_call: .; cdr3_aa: CASRPLPRGEQYF; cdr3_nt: TGTGCCAGCAGGCCCTTACCTAGGGGAGAGCAGTACTTC
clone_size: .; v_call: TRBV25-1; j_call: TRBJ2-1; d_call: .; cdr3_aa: CASSSGLTGVGSYNEQFF; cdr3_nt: TGTGCCAGCAGCTCAGGACTCACGGGGGTCGGCTCCTACAATGAGCAGTTCTTC